The 31 T cell receptor beta chains presented below share a single source sample, sequenced in a study of regulatory T cells in long-lasting Graves disease. As to time point: newly diagnosed GD, antithyroid drugs for less than 3 months. PBMC RNA served as the TCR library source. TCR beta libraries were built with iRepertoire HTBI primers and Arm-PCR of CDR3 regions. Each CDR3 protein is one row after TCRdb ran MiXCR on the multiplex PCR reads. The sample has about 200,000 distinct CDR3 sequences; around 20% are singletons. The input for sequencing was peripheral blood mononuclear cells (PBMCs), taken at new diagnosis, from a patient treated with antithyroid drugs. The receptors originated from a female donor with Graves disease.

This clonotype has at least ten counts. The chain is built from TRBV11-3 and TRBJ2-5; D remains ambiguous. Germline-derived CDR1 and CDR2 are SGHNT and YENEEA. The CDR3 extends over 13 amino acids. V lost 1 base, J lost 1 base, and 4 bases lay in between. The CDR3 sequence is CASSLVSQETQYF. The CDR3 DNA is TGTGCCAGCAGCTTAGTCTCCCAAGAGACCCAGTACTTC.

This clonotype occurred many times. The rearrangement uses TRBV12-3 or TRBV12-4 and TRBJ1-5; D remains unclear. This CDR3 region has 16 residues. The V end lost 4 bases, the J end lost 0 bases, and 13 bases lay between the germline ends. CDR3 sequence (DNA): TGTGCCAGCAGTTCTGCGAGGGTGATTAGCAATCAGCCCCAGCATTTT. Translated, it gives CASSSARVISNQPQHF.

This clonotype was seen ten or more times. The chain employs TRBV6-1 and TRBJ2-7; 10 bases map to TRBD2. The ends lost 6 bases at V and 2 bases at J; junction bases unmatched: 10. The germline V gene has CDR1 MNHNS and CDR2 SASEGT. The CDR3 sequence is 16 residues long. The CDR3 DNA is TGTGCCAGCAGCATACGAAGGACTAGCGGTCCCTACGAGCAGTACTTC. Protein: CASSIRRTSGPYEQYF.

This clonotype has ten or more counts. Without the conserved terminal phenylalanine or tryptophan, this CDR3 likely stems from a read error. V usage is TRBV11-3 and J usage is TRBJ2-5, with unresolved D. The V gene lost 0 bases and the J gene lost 2 bases, with 4 bases spanning the gap. CDR3 length equals 13 residues. Germline lookup yields CDR1 SGHNT and CDR2 YENEEA. The CDR3 loop reads CASSLEDQETQYL. The CDR3 DNA reads TGTGCCAGCAGCTTAGAAGATCAAGAGACCCAGTACCTC.

This clonotype was detected many times. The chain has TRBV3-1 and TRBJ1-1; tentatively, D is TRBD1 (5 bases). Trimming stripped 4 bases from V and 2 bases from J, with 17 bases between. This CDR3 has 16 residues. Germline V gene data show CDR1 as LGHDT and CDR2 as YNNKEL (reference sequence). This chain's CDR3 is CASSLIRGIGNTEAFF. DNA of the CDR3: TGTGCCAGCAGCCTTATCCGGGGGATTGGAAACACTGAAGCTTTCTTT. Together with reference TRBV3-1 and TRBJ1-1, the CDR3 gives the full variable domain: DTAVSQTPKYLVTQMGNDKSIKCEQNLGHDTMYWYKQDSKKFLKIMFSYNNKELIINETVPNRFSPKSPDKAHLNLHINSLELGDSAVYFCASSLIRGIGNTEAFFGQGTRLTVV.

The chain employs TRBV12-3 or TRBV12-4 and TRBJ2-5; 8 bases are shared with TRBD1. The CDR3 runs to 15 residues. The V gene end was trimmed by 4 bases and the J gene end by 1 base; junction bases not matched to a gene: 5. The CDR3 coding sequence is TGTGCCAGCAGTTCTGGGACAGGATTCCAAGAGACCCAGTACTTC. It codes for CASSSGTGFQETQYF.

This clonotype was counted at least ten times. The chain links TRBV28 to TRBJ2-1; unclear D gene. V lost 2 bases, J lost 5 bases, and 13 bases lay in between. This CDR3 has 15 amino acids. CDR1 and CDR2 from the germline V gene are MDHEN and SYDVKM. Written as DNA, the CDR3 is TGTGCCAGCAGTTTAATACAAGGATTCAACAATGAGCAGTTCTTC. Protein: CASSLIQGFNNEQFF.

This clonotype was found many times. This rearrangement joins TRBV29-1 to TRBJ2-1, with 16 bases that match TRBD2. V lost 3 bases to trimming and J lost 8 bases; unmatched junction nucleotides: 10. This CDR3 is 17 amino acids long. CDR1 SQVTM and CDR2 ANQGSEA come from the germline V gene. CDR3 in DNA: TGCAGCGTTGACCGGACAGGGACTAGCGGGAGGGCCCATGAGCAGTTCTTC. This encodes CSVDRTGTSGRAHEQFF.

The CDR3 region is CASSLEEVDIGTQYF. CDR3 nucleotide sequence: TGTGCCAGCAGTTTAGAGGAGGTGGACATCGGGACCCAGTACTTC. V gene TRBV12-3 or TRBV12-4 combines with J gene TRBJ2-5; D could derive from TRBD1 or TRBD2 (5 bases each). V lost 1 base and J 7 bases, leaving 16 bases between the germline ends. The CDR3 has 15 amino acids.

For this clonotype: One end of the junction fails to match germline, which may point to a read error. J is TRBJ1-4 and V is TRBV20-1; D ambiguous. The CDR3 loop spans 16 amino acids. CDR1 and CDR2 (germline): DFQATT, SNEGSKA (reference sequence). CDR3 sequence (DNA): TGCAGTGCTAGAGGGCGCGATCCTAGAACTAATGAAAAACCGTTTTTT. It translates to CSARGRDPRTNEKPFF.

This clonotype occurred many times. V gene TRBV20-1 combines with J gene TRBJ2-3; 7 nucleotides agree with TRBD2. Per the germline V gene, CDR1 is DFQATT and CDR2 is SNEGSKA (reference sequence). CDR3 length equals 13 residues. V shed 6 bases, J shed 4 bases, and the junction held 7 bases outside the gene matches. CDR3 coding DNA: TGCAGTGCCGGGACTACCTCCCCAGATACGCAGTATTTT. It is translated as CSAGTTSPDTQYF.

This clonotype was observed at least ten times. The chain is built from TRBV11-2 and TRBJ2-5; D uncertain. From germline, CDR1 is SGHAT and CDR2 FQNNGV. CDR3 length: 12 amino acids. Between the trimmed V and J ends, which lost 7 bases and 5 bases, there was a span of 11 bases. The CDR3 DNA reads as TGTGCCAGCACCCACCACGGGGAGACCCAGTACTTC. It specifies CASTHHGETQYF.

This clonotype has ten or more counts. The gene calls are TRBV24-1 and TRBJ1-2; TRBD1 matches 7 bases. The CDR3 totals 15 residues. Germline lookup yields CDR1 KGHDR and CDR2 SFDVKD. The junction had 5 bases not matched to a gene; V was cut back by 3 bases and J by 2 bases. CDR3 sequence (DNA): TGTGCCACCAGTGATAAGGCAGGGGGAAACTATGGCTACACCTTC. Residues: CATSDKAGGNYGYTF.

This clonotype has ten or more counts. The chain employs TRBV7-8 and TRBJ2-3; D is unclear. The CDR3 runs 12 residues. The V gene lost 7 bases and the J gene lost 5 bases, with 10 bases spanning the gap. From germline, CDR1 is SGHVS and CDR2 FQNEAQ. The CDR3 here is CASTYLRDTQYF. The CDR3 bases are TGTGCCAGCACCTACCTCCGAGATACGCAGTATTTT.

This clonotype showed up many times. V usage is TRBV10-3 and J usage is TRBJ1-1; 8 bases fit TRBD1. With V trimmed by 2 bases and J by 8 bases, 16 bases remained unmatched. The CDR3 consists of 17 residues. Per the germline V gene, CDR1 is ENHRY and CDR2 is SYGVKD. The CDR3 bases are TGTGCCATCAGTGAGGGAGTCAGGGGGCGATCAGGCGCCGAAGCTTTCTTT. Encoded protein: CAISEGVRGRSGAEAFF.

This clonotype has more than one count but fewer than ten. One base away lies a much larger clone, so this may be a sequencing read error. The V and J genes are TRBV20-1 and TRBJ2-1; 8 nucleotides match TRBD1. There are 15 residues in the CDR3. The germline CDR1 and CDR2 sequences are DFQATT and SNEGSKA (reference sequence). The CDR3 DNA follows: TGCGGTGCTAGAGGCCTGGACAGGGTAGGCAATGAGCAGTTCTTC. Protein product: CGARGLDRVGNEQFF.

The sample holds many counts of this clonotype. The chain is built from TRBV7-2 and TRBJ2-3; 9 bases line up with TRBD2. The V and J ends lost 5 bases and 2 bases, in that order; junction bases with no gene match: 8. This CDR3 is 16 amino acids long. CDR1 SGHTA and CDR2 FQGNSA come from the germline V gene. The CDR3 loop reads CASSPYLAGSTDTQYF. The CDR3 region has the DNA TGTGCCAGCAGCCCATATCTAGCGGGATCCACAGATACGCAGTATTTT.

This clonotype has at least ten counts. The chain has TRBV2 and TRBJ2-2; no definite D call. This CDR3 has 16 residues. The germline gives CDR1 SNHLY, CDR2 FYNNEI. V was cut by 5 bases and J by 4 bases, with 17 bases left in between. The CDR3 is CASSNPSGLGTGELFF. CDR3 bases: TGTGCCAGCAGTAACCCGAGTGGGTTGGGCACCGGGGAGCTGTTTTTT.

At least ten counts were recorded for this clonotype. J is TRBJ2-5 and V is TRBV7-8, with 9 bases matching TRBD2. Losses at the gene ends were 9 bases for V and 1 base for J; bases not matched to a gene: 12. CDR3 size: 16 residues. Germline values: CDR1 SGHVS, CDR2 FQNEAQ. The CDR3 loop is CARHLSGREGQETQYF. For the CDR3, the DNA is TGTGCCAGACACCTTAGCGGGAGAGAGGGCCAAGAGACCCAGTACTTC.

This clonotype showed up many times. This chain connects TRBV2 to TRBJ2-7; TRBD2 aligns across 11 bases. Germline loops: CDR1 SNHLY, CDR2 FYNNEI. CDR3 length: 16 amino acids. V was pared by 7 bases and J by 3 bases, with 11 bases of the junction left unmatched. The CDR3 sequence is CASTPRGTSGGYEQYF. CDR3 nucleotides: TGTGCCAGCACGCCCCGGGGTACTAGCGGGGGCTACGAGCAGTACTTC. The full variable domain, with the rest looked up from reference TRBV2 and TRBJ2-7, is EPEVTQTPSHQVTQMGQEVILRCVPISNHLYFYWYRQILGQKVEFLVSFYNNEISEKSEIFDDQFSVERPDGSNFTLKIRSTKLEDSAMYFCASTPRGTSGGYEQYFGPGTRLTVT.

This clonotype showed up just a few times. The chain joins TRBV6-2 or TRBV6-3 to TRBJ2-1, with 8 bases fitting TRBD2. Trimming removed 7 bases from V and 8 bases from J; junction bases left unmatched: 13. The CDR3 has 15 residues. Germline V CDR1 and CDR2: MNHEY, SVGEGT. DNA for the CDR3: TGTGCCAGCACCAGGGCCGGGAGGGCCTTGGATGAGCAGTTCTTC. Its protein is CASTRAGRALDEQFF.

This clonotype was recorded a few times. This CDR3 is CASRGWLAGENGQYF. CDR3 coding DNA: TGTGCCAGTAGGGGCTGGCTAGCGGGAGAGAACGGGCAGTACTTC. The rearrangement joins TRBV19 to TRBJ2-7; the match to TRBD2 covers 10 bases. With V trimmed by 6 bases and J by 9 bases, 14 bases remained unmatched. Germline CDR1 is LNHDA and CDR2 is SQIVND (reference sequence). The CDR3 has 15 amino acids.

This clonotype has a count of ten or more. The V gene is TRBV6-1, the J gene TRBJ1-1, with D perhaps matching TRBD1 (5 bases). The CDR3 totals 13 residues. Trimming took 6 bases from V and 6 from J, leaving 14 bases between them. Germline CDR1 MNHNS, CDR2 SASEGT. CDR3 region: CASRAEGRAEAFF. CDR3 nucleotides: TGTGCCAGCAGGGCCGAGGGGCGGGCTGAAGCTTTCTTT.

This clonotype was counted at least ten times. The rearrangement joins TRBV7-6 to TRBJ2-7; possible D gene TRBD2, 6 bases. V dropped 5 bases and J dropped 0 bases, with 11 bases sitting between them. Germline V gene sequence: CDR1 SGHVS, CDR2 FNYEAQ. CDR3 length: 14 residues. The CDR3 nucleotides read TGTGCCAGCAGCCTTAGCGGCAGCTCCTACGAGCAGTACTTC. It specifies CASSLSGSSYEQYF.

This clonotype was seen at least ten times. CDR3 coding DNA: TGTGCCAGCACCTCCTGGACAGGGACTCAAGAGACCCAGTACTTC. Translation: CASTSWTGTQETQYF. The chain links TRBV5-8 to TRBJ2-5; 8 bases line up with TRBD1. The CDR3 has 15 residues. The V segment lost 6 bases and the J segment 2 bases; nucleotides outside the gene matches: 9. The V gene's germline CDR1 is SGHTS and CDR2 YDEGEE.

The CDR3 sequence is CASSPLGSPGANVLTF. The CDR3 DNA reads TGTGCCAGCAGTCCCTTAGGGAGCCCTGGGGCCAACGTCCTGACTTTC. The chain links TRBV6-2 or TRBV6-3 to TRBJ2-6; the D gene is possibly TRBD2 (5 bases). V lost 5 bases and J 2 bases, leaving 13 bases between the germline ends. The CDR3 length is 16 residues. The germline gives CDR1 MNHEY, CDR2 SVGEGT.

This clonotype was recorded many times. The J gene is TRBJ1-4, the V gene TRBV20-1, with D perhaps TRBD1 (6 bases). This CDR3 contains 16 residues. Looked up from germline, CDR1 is DFQATT and CDR2 is SNEGSKA (reference sequence). Trimming cost V 4 bases and J 8 bases, with 23 bases left between them. The CDR3 DNA is TGCAGTGCTAAGGCTCTAACAGGGAGGGGGACAGAAAAACTGTTTTTT. Residues: CSAKALTGRGTEKLFF.

This clonotype has only a few counts. This chain joins TRBV5-5 and TRBJ2-3; 8 positions match TRBD1. V lost 0 bases to trimming and J lost 4 bases; unmatched junction nucleotides: 1. Germline-derived CDR1 and CDR2 are SGHKS and YYEKEE (reference sequence). CDR3 length equals 14 residues. CDR3 nucleotide sequence: TGTGCCAGCAGCTTGGCACAGGGGGCAGATACGCAGTATTTT. It translates to CASSLAQGADTQYF.

The V gene is TRBV12-3 or TRBV12-4, the J gene TRBJ1-5; maybe TRBD1 (6 bases). The CDR3 contains 15 residues. Trimming took 3 bases from V and 6 from J, leaving 15 bases between them. CDR3: CASSFFTGSTQPQHF. CDR3 coding DNA: TGTGCCAGCAGTTTCTTCACAGGGAGTACTCAGCCCCAGCATTTT.

J is TRBJ1-3 and V is TRBV6-7; D is ambiguous. TRBV6-7 has ORF status, its function being uncertain. V lost 0 bases and J 3 bases, leaving 15 bases between the germline ends. CDR3 size: 17 residues. CDR3 in amino acids: CASSYSHVGYGGNTIYF. DNA of the CDR3: TGTGCCAGCAGTTACTCGCATGTAGGGTATGGTGGAAACACCATATATTTT.

In this sample, this clonotype turned up many times. This sequence joins TRBV20-1 and TRBJ1-1, with 7 bases that match TRBD1. The CDR3 covers 11 residues. The V gene's germline CDR1 is DFQATT and CDR2 SNEGSKA (reference sequence). V was clipped by 3 bases and J by 10 bases; unmatched bases: 5. The CDR3 sequence: CSARGTGAAFF. DNA of the CDR3: TGCAGTGCTAGGGGTACAGGGGCAGCTTTCTTT.